This is a list of T cell receptor beta chains from one sample in a study of graft-versus-host responses after intestinal transplantation. Libraries were prepared by immunoSEQ multiplex PCR; TCRdb keeps only in-frame clonotypes and omits some of them. The repertoire holds about 8,400 clones, with 74% as singletons. Source: ileum tissue, taken around 530 days after intestinal transplant. These receptors were taken from a human patient who received an intestinal transplant, so some T cells may come from the graft donor. Both conserved end residues are part of each CDR3. D genes are given only for firm matches. Size values are once, few and many counts, or a class for expanded clones, and some rows have none.

D	size	J	V	CDR3	DNA
.	.	TRBJ1-1	TRBV6-1	CASGRRGTEAFF	TGTGCCAGCGGCCGCAGGGGAACTGAAGCTTTCTTT
.	few	TRBJ1-2	TRBV10-2	CASSDRTYGYTF	TGCGCCAGCAGTGACAGGACCTATGGCTACACCTTC
.	.	TRBJ2-7	TRBV6-5	CASGLYEQYF	TGTGCCAGCGGGCTTTACGAGCAGTACTTC
TRBD2	.	TRBJ2-1	TRBV6-1	CASSGTSLNEQFF	TGTGCCAGCAGTGGGACTAGTTTGAATGAGCAGTTCTTC
TRBD2	few	TRBJ2-6	TRBV6-4	CASSDSTSGSGANVLTF	TGTGCCAGCAGTGACTCGACTAGCGGGAGTGGGGCCAACGTCCTGACTTTC
.	.	TRBJ2-2	TRBV5-4	CASSLEVTGELFF	TGTGCCAGCAGCTTGGAAGTCACCGGGGAGCTGTTTTTT
.	.	TRBJ2-1	TRBV10-2	CASSATGAYNEQFF	TGCGCCAGCAGTGCTACAGGAGCCTACAATGAGCAGTTCTTC
.	.	TRBJ1-3	TRBV30	CAWSVQGNTIYF	TGTGCCTGGAGTGTACAGGGAAACACCATATATTTT
TRBD2	.	TRBJ2-7	TRBV28	CASSLWTSGSYEQYF	TGTGCCAGCAGCCTTTGGACTAGCGGCTCCTACGAGCAGTACTTC
.	.	TRBJ2-2	TRBV7-9	CASSLGFGERDTGELFF	TGTGCCAGCAGCTTAGGGTTTGGGGAGCGGGACACCGGGGAGCTGTTTTTT
.	.	TRBJ1-1	TRBV5-4	CASSLAGFGGYTEAFF	TGTGCCAGCAGCTTGGCCGGGTTCGGGGGTTACACTGAAGCTTTCTTT
.	.	TRBJ2-2	TRBV28	CASLPPPGIGRTGELFF	TGTGCCAGCCTCCCGCCTCCAGGGATAGGGCGGACCGGGGAGCTGTTTTTT
TRBD1	.	TRBJ2-7	TRBV6-5	CASSYSPDRGREQYF	TGTGCCAGCAGTTACTCGCCTGACAGGGGAAGGGAGCAGTACTTC
TRBD1	few	TRBJ2-5	TRBV29-1	CSAGQVQETQYF	TGCAGCGCTGGACAGGTTCAAGAGACCCAGTACTTC
.	.	TRBJ2-6	TRBV2	CASKDREGGANVLTF	TGTGCCAGCAAGGACAGGGAGGGTGGGGCCAACGTCCTGACTTTC
.	.	TRBJ1-3	TRBV14	CASSQGGHKGNTIYF	TGTGCCAGCAGCCAAGGCGGACATAAAGGAAACACCATATATTTT
.	.	TRBJ2-2	TRBV6-6	CGTQGSPPGELFF	TGTGGTACCCAGGGGTCTCCGCCCGGGGAGCTGTTTTTT
.	.	TRBJ2-2	TRBV5-1	CASTIRTRLNTGELFF	TGCGCCAGCACCATACGAACACGATTGAACACCGGGGAGCTGTTTTTT